The following is a T cell receptor beta chain sequence with its context. This CDR3 has 17 residues. J lost 5 bases, V lost 9 bases, and 14 bases had no gene match. Looked up from germline, CDR1 is LNHDA and CDR2 is SQIVND (reference sequence). The data stem from a study of T cell responses to AZD1222 COVID-19 vaccine. Libraries were prepared by immunoSEQ multiplex PCR; TCRdb keeps only in-frame clonotypes and omits some of them. The table lists more than 150,000 clones, more than 70% of them singletons. The sequence was collected from an adult who received the AZD1222 COVID-19 vaccine. This rearrangement joins TRBV19 to TRBJ2-1; 12 bases map to TRBD2. This specimen was peripheral blood, taken 28 days after the second AZD1222 dose. The CDR3 reads CASGSVLRLAGDNEQFF. CDR3 DNA: TGTGCCAGCGGATCCGTCCTTAGACTAGCGGGAGACAATGAGCAGTTCTTC.